The rows below give T cell receptor beta chains drawn from one sample of a study of CD8 T cells in ankylosing spondylitis. MiXCR, run by TCRdb on the 5' RACE reads, gives a single entry per CDR3 protein. The sample records 450,000 or so distinct CDR3 sequences, 25% to 30% being singletons. The sequenced sample was blood, either unsorted or a sorted T cell fraction (not recorded which). These receptor sequences come from a male donor with ankylosing spondylitis. The CDR3 runs from the conserved cysteine through the conserved F or W. The D gene is left open where the match is weak. Size is stated for part of the rows, as once, few or many counts, or as a class when the clone is expanded.

v_call	d_call	j_call	cdr3_length	clone_size	cdr3_nt	cdr3_aa
TRBV12-3/TRBV12-4	TRBD1	TRBJ1-1	16	few	TGTGCCAGCAGTTCCATTTACAGGGGCCAGAACACTGAAGCTTTCTTT	CASSSIYRGQNTEAFF
TRBV5-5	TRBD1	TRBJ1-1	15	many	TGTGCCAGCAGCCCATGGGACAGGCGGGAAACTGAAGCTTTCTTT	CASSPWDRRETEAFF
TRBV5-1	.	TRBJ2-5	15	few	TGCGCCAGTTCGCGGACGGGGTGGAGACAAGAGACCCAGTACTTC	CASSRTGWRQETQYF
TRBV12-3/TRBV12-4	.	TRBJ1-2	14	.	TGTGCCAGCAGTCCCCGGGTCGGGGTCAATGGCTACACCTTC	CASSPRVGVNGYTF
TRBV11-1	.	TRBJ2-2	19	.	TGTGCCAGCAGCACAGCATTAGGGGGGGGACCGAAAAACACCGGGGAGCTGTTTTTT	CASSTALGGGPKNTGELFF
TRBV12-3/TRBV12-4	.	TRBJ1-2	14	.	TGTGCCACCCGACGGAGGGCAGGGCACTATGGCTACACCTTC	CATRRRAGHYGYTF
TRBV20-1	TRBD1	TRBJ2-1	14	.	TGCAGTGCGTTTTTCATGGACAGGTCCGATGAGCAGTTCTTC	CSAFFMDRSDEQFF
TRBV11-2	.	TRBJ2-5	15	many	TGTGCCAGCAGCCATTACATGCAGGGAGTAGAGACCCAGTACTTC	CASSHYMQGVETQYF
TRBV5-1	.	TRBJ1-5	15	.	TGCGCCAGCAGCTTGGAGGATCAATCCTACCAGCCCCAGCATTTT	CASSLEDQSYQPQHF
TRBV5-1	TRBD2	TRBJ2-3	17	many	TGCGCCAGCAGCTTCCCGGGACTAGCGGGAGCAACAGATACGCAGTATTTT	CASSFPGLAGATDTQYF
TRBV18	.	TRBJ2-7	13	.	TGTGCCAGCTCACTGTACGTATCCTACGAGCAGTACTTC	CASSLYVSYEQYF
TRBV20-1	TRBD2	TRBJ2-5	15	few	TGCAGTGCTAGAGAGCCAGCGGGAGGACAAGAGACCCAGTACTTC	CSAREPAGGQETQYF
TRBV20-1	TRBD1	TRBJ1-5	14	.	TGCAGTGCTAGAGCCGGACAGGGAGGTCAGCCCCAGCATTTT	CSARAGQGGQPQHF
TRBV18	.	TRBJ1-1	15	.	TGTGCCAGCTCACCCCCCGTGGAGGGGGGCACTGAAGCTTTCTTT	CASSPPVEGGTEAFF
TRBV5-1	TRBD2	TRBJ2-6	22	few	TGCGCCAGCAGCTTGGGATGGACTAGCTTAACCGTAGGGGGCTCTGGGGCCAACGTCCTGACTTTC	CASSLGWTSLTVGGSGANVLTF
TRBV5-1	.	TRBJ2-5	17	few	TGCGCCAGCAGCCCGGGACGGGCCTTAATGGGAATGGGGACCCAGTACTTC	CASSPGRALMGMGTQYF
TRBV20-1	.	TRBJ2-7	12	few	TGCAGTGCTAGAGGGGAGCTATACGAGCAGTACTTC	CSARGELYEQYF
TRBV15	TRBD1	TRBJ1-1	16	few	TGTGCCACCAGCAGAGAAAGGGACAGACTGAACACTGAAGCTTTCTTT	CATSRERDRLNTEAFF
TRBV6-1	.	TRBJ1-1	13	few	TGTGCCAGCAGCGAAGGACGGGGCACTGAAGCTTTCTTT	CASSEGRGTEAFF
TRBV19	TRBD2	TRBJ2-4	11	once	TGTGCGACGGGGCGGGAGGACATTCAGTACTTC	CATGREDIQYF
TRBV5-1	TRBD1	TRBJ1-4	14	.	TGCGCCAGCAGCTTTGGGACAGGGAGTGAAAAACTGTTTTTT	CASSFGTGSEKLFF
TRBV7-9	TRBD1	TRBJ1-4	14	few	TGTGCCAGCAGCCCGACAGGGATCCAGGAAAAACTGTTTTTT	CASSPTGIQEKLFF
TRBV12-3/TRBV12-4	.	TRBJ2-3	14	few	TGTGCCAGCAAGGGGGACTCCCGAACAGATACGCAGTATTTT	CASKGDSRTDTQYF
TRBV30	.	TRBJ1-5	12	.	TGTGCCTGGAGCACGGGAGTAATGGCCCAGCATTTT	CAWSTGVMAQHF
TRBV12-3/TRBV12-4	TRBD2	TRBJ2-1	15	.	TGTGCCAGCAGGCCGGTGGCTAGCGGCTACAATGAGCAGTTCTTC	CASRPVASGYNEQFF
TRBV9	.	TRBJ2-2	13	few	TGTGCCAGCAGCGGGAGGAACACCGGGGAGCTGTTTTTT	CASSGRNTGELFF
TRBV12-3/TRBV12-4	.	TRBJ2-3	14	.	TGTGCCAGCACCTTTTTTGGTGAGGCAGATACGCAGTATTTT	CASTFFGEADTQYF
TRBV5-5	TRBD1	TRBJ1-2	14	.	TGTGCCAGCAGCTCCCGGAGAGGGGGCGATGGCTACACCTTC	CASSSRRGGDGYTF
TRBV7-2	.	TRBJ2-5	13	.	TGTGCCAGCAGCTTCGGTCACGGCGAGACCCAGTACTTC	CASSFGHGETQYF
TRBV29-1	.	TRBJ2-5	13	.	TGCAGCGTTGATAGAGGTGCCCAAGAGACCCAGTACTTC	CSVDRGAQETQYF
TRBV6-1	.	TRBJ2-6	13	few	TGTGCCAGCTGCAACTCTGGGGCCAACGTCCTGACTTTC	CASCNSGANVLTF
TRBV5-1	.	TRBJ1-1	13	many	TGCGCCAGCAGCTTGGTTACAGACACTGAAGCTTTCTTT	CASSLVTDTEAFF
TRBV3-1	TRBD2	TRBJ2-1	13	.	TGTGCCAGCAGCCAAGCGTCTAGCGGCGAGCAGTTCTTC	CASSQASSGEQFF
TRBV20-1	TRBD2	TRBJ2-1	14	many	TGCAGTGCTAGTCGGACTAGCGGAGACAATGAGCAGTTCTTC	CSASRTSGDNEQFF
TRBV6-2/TRBV6-3	TRBD1	TRBJ2-1	15	few	TGTGCCAGCAGCCGACGGACAGGGGGCTTGAATGAGCAGTTCTTC	CASSRRTGGLNEQFF
TRBV29-1	.	TRBJ1-1	15	few	TGCAGCTCCCAAGGCATAACAGTGAGGGACACTGAAGCTTTCTTT	CSSQGITVRDTEAFF
TRBV29-1	TRBD1	TRBJ2-1	13	few	TGCAGCGTCGCCCCGGACAGGGGCTATGAGCAGTTCTTC	CSVAPDRGYEQFF
TRBV11-3	TRBD1	TRBJ2-5	14	.	TGTGCCAGCAGCTTTCCCACAGGGGAAGAGACCCAGTACTTC	CASSFPTGEETQYF
TRBV7-2	TRBD2	TRBJ2-1	16	few	TGTGCCAGCAGCTTTTTTATAGCGGGGGGCTACAATGAGCAGTTCTTC	CASSFFIAGGYNEQFF
TRBV11-3	.	TRBJ2-1	15	few	TGTGCCAGCAGCTTAGGGGCAAGGGTGGGCAATGAGCAGTTCTTC	CASSLGARVGNEQFF
TRBV11-2	TRBD1	TRBJ1-1	18	.	TGTGCCAGCAGAAGGCATTCGAGGACAGGGACCCTGCGGGGTGAAGCTTTCTTT	CASRRHSRTGTLRGEAFF
TRBV6-4	.	TRBJ2-1	14	.	TGTGCCAGCAGCTCCGGGACAATAAACAATGAGCAGTTCTTC	CASSSGTINNEQFF
TRBV7-8	.	TRBJ2-1	14	.	TGTGCCAGCAGCTTGGGCAGGCCCTCGGATGAGCAGTTCTTC	CASSLGRPSDEQFF
TRBV4-1	TRBD2	TRBJ2-3	19	once	TGCGTCAGCAGCCAAGTAGCCTTCACTAGCGGGAGTCGCCCAGATACGCAGTATTTT	CVSSQVAFTSGSRPDTQYF
TRBV5-1	.	TRBJ2-1	16	few	TGCGCCAGCAGCCCCGATGGAACCTTACCCTACAATGAGCAGTTCTTC	CASSPDGTLPYNEQFF
TRBV11-1	TRBD2	TRBJ2-1	20	.	TGTGCCAGCAGCTTAGTTCGGGCTAGCGGGAGGGCCGGTTCCTACAATGAGCAGTTCTTC	CASSLVRASGRAGSYNEQFF